This T cell receptor (beta chain) was recorded in a study of graft-versus-host responses after intestinal transplantation. Overall study context: Following induction with anti-thymocyte globulin, all recipients were given tacrolimus and steroids for about 3 years.

Trimming pared 5 bases from V and 3 bases from J, leaving 16 bases between. The CDR3 is 15 residues long. CDR1 and CDR2 (germline): SEHNR, FQNEAQ (reference sequence). TCRdb's copy holds only in-frame clones and misses some; the assay was immunoSEQ multiplex PCR. This table has 99,000 or so clones, approximately 84% appearing once. Remarks on this clone: What it recognizes is unknown.

This TCR came from a human donor who received an intestinal transplant. The rearrangement joins TRBV7-9 to TRBJ1-1; no definite D call. The source material was unstimulated CD4+ T cells sorted from spleen or lymph node cells, sampled before intestinal transplant. CDR3 nucleotide sequence: TGTGCCAGCAGCCCTCGGACGCCCCGGTACACTGAAGCTTTCTTT. Translation: CASSPRTPRYTEAFF.